The 7 T cell receptor beta chains in this list originate from one sample, sequenced in a study of Graves' ophthalmopathy and Graves' hyperthyroidism. Amplification from RNA transcripts yielded the TCR beta CDR3 regions. First-round RT-PCR employed HTBI primers, with a second-round multiplex PCR after it. A single record per CDR3 protein comes from TCRdb applying MiXCR to the multiplex PCR reads. The sample lists roughly 51,000 distinct CDR3 sequences, around half occurring once. Sample: peripheral blood. These receptors came from an adult man with Graves' ophthalmopathy.

Only a few counts were recorded for this clonotype. This chain links TRBV9 with TRBJ1-2, with D hard to call. The CDR3 has 16 amino acids. Germline lookup yields CDR1 SGDLS and CDR2 YYNGEE. V lost 0 bases to trimming and J lost 6 bases, with 18 bases between them. The CDR3 DNA reads TGTGCCAGCAGCGTAGTCAAGGGAGGGCGGGTAAATGGCTACACCTTC. Residues: CASSVVKGGRVNGYTF.

This clonotype was recorded a few times. CDR3 amino acids: CASSLTSQQPLHF. As DNA, the CDR3 is TGTGCCAGCAGCTTAACCTCCCAGCAACCCCTCCACTTT. V gene TRBV7-2 combines with J gene TRBJ1-6; D gene unclear. Trimming shortened V by 2 bases and J by 12 bases, and 11 bases separated the two germline ends. Germline V lookup: CDR1 SGHTA, CDR2 FQGNSA. The CDR3 has 13 residues.

Ten or more counts support this clonotype. The CDR3 coding sequence is TGCAGTGCTATAGGGCCTAGCGGGAATCACGGGGAGCTGTTTTTT. Protein sequence: CSAIGPSGNHGELFF. This rearrangement joins TRBV20-1 to TRBJ2-2; 9 nucleotides match TRBD2. The CDR3 has 15 amino acids. CDR1 DFQATT and CDR2 SNEGSKA come from the germline V gene (reference sequence). Losses at the gene ends were 4 bases for V and 7 bases for J; bases not matched to a gene: 10.

On this clonotype itself: A much larger clone sits a single nucleotide away, making a read error possible. The chain combines TRBV11-2 with TRBJ2-4; D is ambiguous. This CDR3 region has 17 residues. Germline-derived CDR1 and CDR2 are SGHAT and FQNNGV. The V end was cut by 1 base, the J end by 0 bases, with 13 bases between. The chain's CDR3 is CASSLVRQGLAKNIQYF. For the CDR3, the DNA is TGTGCCAGCAGCTTAGTGAGGCAAGGGCTAGCCAAAAACATTCAGTACTTC.

Remarks on this clonotype: One end of the junction is discordant with germline, which a read error may explain. The V and J genes are TRBV29-1 and TRBJ1-1; possibly TRBD1 for D (5 bases). The CDR3 loop spans 15 amino acids. From germline, CDR1 is SQVTM and CDR2 ANQGSEA. CDR3 DNA sequence: TGCAGCACAGCGGCACGAGCCCCAGGGAACACTGAAACTTTCTTT. It encodes CSTAARAPGNTETFF.

The chain combines TRBV2 with TRBJ2-5, with TRBD2 matching 9 bases. The CDR3 covers 14 residues. Germline CDR1 reads SNHLY; CDR2 reads FYNNEI. With 10 bases clipped from V and 4 bases from J, the junction kept 10 bases outside the gene matches. CDR3: CANRRTSALETQYF. The CDR3 bases are TGTGCCAACCGCCGGACTAGCGCGCTAGAGACCCAGTACTTC.

The rearrangement joins TRBV10-3 to TRBJ2-5; unclear D gene. The CDR3 has 15 amino acids. Germline V gene sequence: CDR1 ENHRY, CDR2 SYGVKD. Trimming took 2 bases from V and 2 from J, leaving 12 bases between them. CDR3 coding DNA: TGTGCCATCAGTGAGATGATCGGTTCGCAAGAGACCCAGTACTTC. It codes for CAISEMIGSQETQYF.